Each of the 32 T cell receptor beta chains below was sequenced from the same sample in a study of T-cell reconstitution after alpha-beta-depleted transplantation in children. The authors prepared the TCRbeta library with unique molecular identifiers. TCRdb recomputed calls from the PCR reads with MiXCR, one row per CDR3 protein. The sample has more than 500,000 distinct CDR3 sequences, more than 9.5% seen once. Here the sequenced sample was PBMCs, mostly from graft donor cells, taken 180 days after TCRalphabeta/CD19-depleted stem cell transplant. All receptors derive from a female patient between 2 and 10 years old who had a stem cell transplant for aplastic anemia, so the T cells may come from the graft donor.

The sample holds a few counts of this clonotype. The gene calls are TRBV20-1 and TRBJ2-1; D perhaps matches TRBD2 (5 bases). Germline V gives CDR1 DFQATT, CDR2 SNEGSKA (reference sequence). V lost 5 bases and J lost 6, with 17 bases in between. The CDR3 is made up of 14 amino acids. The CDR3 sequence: CSAGGFREFNEQFF. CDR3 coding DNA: TGCAGTGCTGGTGGTTTTCGGGAATTCAATGAGCAGTTCTTC.

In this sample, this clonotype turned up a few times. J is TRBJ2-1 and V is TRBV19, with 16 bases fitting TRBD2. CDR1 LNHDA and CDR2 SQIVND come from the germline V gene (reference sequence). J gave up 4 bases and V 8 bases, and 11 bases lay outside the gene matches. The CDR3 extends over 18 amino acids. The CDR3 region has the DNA TGTGCCAGTCACTCCGGGACTAGCGGGAGGGGGGCATACAATGAGCAGTTCTTC. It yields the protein CASHSGTSGRGAYNEQFF.

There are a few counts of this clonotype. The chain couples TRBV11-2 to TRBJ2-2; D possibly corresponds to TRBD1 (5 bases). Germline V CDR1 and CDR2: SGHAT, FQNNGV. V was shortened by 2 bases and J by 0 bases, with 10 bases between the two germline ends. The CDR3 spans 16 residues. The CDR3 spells CASSLPRGPNTGELFF. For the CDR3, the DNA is TGTGCCAGCAGCTTACCAAGGGGCCCGAACACCGGGGAGCTGTTTTTT.

The DNA for the CDR3 is TGTGCCAGCAGCTCCACAGCCTATTCTAGCGGGGCCTTAAGGGGCAATGAGCAGTTCTTC. It specifies CASSSTAYSSGALRGNEQFF. The rearrangement links TRBV11-2 to TRBJ2-1; TRBD2 aligns across 9 bases. CDR1 and CDR2 (germline): SGHAT, FQNNGV. The CDR3 runs 20 residues. V lost 4 bases and J lost 6; bases outside the gene matches: 22.

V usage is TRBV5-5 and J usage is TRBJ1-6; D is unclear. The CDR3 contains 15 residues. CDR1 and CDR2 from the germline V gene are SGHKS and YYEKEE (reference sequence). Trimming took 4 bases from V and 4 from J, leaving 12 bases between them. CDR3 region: CASSTQPDYNSPLHF. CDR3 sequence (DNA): TGTGCCAGCAGCACCCAACCGGATTATAATTCACCCCTCCACTTT.

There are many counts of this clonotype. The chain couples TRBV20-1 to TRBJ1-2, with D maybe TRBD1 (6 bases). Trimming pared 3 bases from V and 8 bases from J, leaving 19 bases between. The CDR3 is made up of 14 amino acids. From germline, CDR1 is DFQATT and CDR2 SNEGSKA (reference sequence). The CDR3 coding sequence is TGCAGTGCTAGGAGGACGGGGGCAGGGTCCGGCTACACCTTC. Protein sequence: CSARRTGAGSGYTF.

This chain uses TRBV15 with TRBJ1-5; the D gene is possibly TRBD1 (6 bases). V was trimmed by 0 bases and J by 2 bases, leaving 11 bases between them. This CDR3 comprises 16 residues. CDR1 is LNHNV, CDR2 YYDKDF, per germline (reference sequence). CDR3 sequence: CATSRERGRRNQPQHF. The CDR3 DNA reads TGTGCCACCAGCAGAGAGAGGGGGAGGCGCAATCAGCCCCAGCATTTT.

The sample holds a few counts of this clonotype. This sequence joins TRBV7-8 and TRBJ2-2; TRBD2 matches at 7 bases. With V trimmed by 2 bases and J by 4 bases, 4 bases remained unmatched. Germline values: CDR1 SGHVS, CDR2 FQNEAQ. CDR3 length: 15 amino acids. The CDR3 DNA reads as TGTGCCAGCAGCTTATCTTTAGCGGGCACCGGGGAGCTGTTTTTT. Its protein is CASSLSLAGTGELFF. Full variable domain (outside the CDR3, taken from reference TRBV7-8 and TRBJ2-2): GAGVSQSPRYKVAKRGQDVALRCDPISGHVSLFWYQQALGQGPEFLTYFQNEAQLDKSGLPSDRFFAERPEGSVSTLKIQRTQQEDSAVYLCASSLSLAGTGELFFGEGSRLTVL.

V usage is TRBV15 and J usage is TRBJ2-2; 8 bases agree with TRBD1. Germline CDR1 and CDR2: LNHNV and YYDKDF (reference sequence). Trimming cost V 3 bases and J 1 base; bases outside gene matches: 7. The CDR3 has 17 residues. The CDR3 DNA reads TGTGCCACCAGCAGGAAAACCGGGACAGGGAACACCGGGGAGCTGTTTTTT. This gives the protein CATSRKTGTGNTGELFF. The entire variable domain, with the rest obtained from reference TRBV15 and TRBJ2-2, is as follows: DAMVIQNPRYQVTQFGKPVTLSCSQTLNHNVMYWYQQKSSQAPKLLFHYYDKDFNNEADTPDNFQSRRPNTSFCFLDIRSPGLGDTAMYLCATSRKTGTGNTGELFFGEGSRLTVL.

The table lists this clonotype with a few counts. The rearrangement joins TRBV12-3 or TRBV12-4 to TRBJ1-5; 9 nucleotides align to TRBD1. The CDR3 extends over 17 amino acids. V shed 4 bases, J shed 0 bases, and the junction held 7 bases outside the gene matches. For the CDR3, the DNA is TGTGCCAGCAGTTATGGGACAGGGTTTTATAGCAATCAGCCCCAGCATTTT. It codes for CASSYGTGFYSNQPQHF.

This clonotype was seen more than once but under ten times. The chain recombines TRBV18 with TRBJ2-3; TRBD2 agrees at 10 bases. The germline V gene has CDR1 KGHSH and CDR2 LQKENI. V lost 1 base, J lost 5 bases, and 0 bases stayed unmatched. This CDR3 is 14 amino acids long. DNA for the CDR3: TGTGCCAGCTCACCACGGACTAGCGGAGATACGCAGTATTTT. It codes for CASSPRTSGDTQYF.

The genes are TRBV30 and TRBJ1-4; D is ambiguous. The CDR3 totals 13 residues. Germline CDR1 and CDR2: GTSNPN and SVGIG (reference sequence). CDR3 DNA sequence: TGTCGGGGAGTGAATCTAATCGGAGAAAAACTGTTTTTT. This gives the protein CRGVNLIGEKLFF.

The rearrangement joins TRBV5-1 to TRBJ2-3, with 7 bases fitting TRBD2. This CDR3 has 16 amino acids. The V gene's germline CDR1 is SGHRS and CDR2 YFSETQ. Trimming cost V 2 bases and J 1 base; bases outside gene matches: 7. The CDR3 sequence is CASSLRASGGTDTQYF. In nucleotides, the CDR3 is TGCGCCAGCAGCTTAAGAGCCAGCGGGGGCACAGATACGCAGTATTTT.

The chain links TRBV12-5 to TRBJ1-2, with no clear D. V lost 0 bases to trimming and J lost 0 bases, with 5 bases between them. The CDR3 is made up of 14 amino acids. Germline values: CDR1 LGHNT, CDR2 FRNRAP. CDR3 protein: CASGLVSSNYGYTF. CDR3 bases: TGTGCTAGTGGTTTGGTATCGTCTAACTATGGCTACACCTTC.

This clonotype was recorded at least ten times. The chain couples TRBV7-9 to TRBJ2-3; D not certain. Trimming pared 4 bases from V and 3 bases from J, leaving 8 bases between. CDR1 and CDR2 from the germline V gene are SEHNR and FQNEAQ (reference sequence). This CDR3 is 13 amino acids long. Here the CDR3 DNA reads TGTGCCAGCAGCTGGGATGTTACAGATACGCAGTATTTT. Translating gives CASSWDVTDTQYF.

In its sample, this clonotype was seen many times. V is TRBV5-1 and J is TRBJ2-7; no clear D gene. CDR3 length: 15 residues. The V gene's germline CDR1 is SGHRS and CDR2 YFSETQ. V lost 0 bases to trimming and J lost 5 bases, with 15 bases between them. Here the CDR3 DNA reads TGCGCCAGCAGCTTGGCCTCTAGAGCATATGACGAGCAGTACGTC. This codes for CASSLASRAYDEQYV.

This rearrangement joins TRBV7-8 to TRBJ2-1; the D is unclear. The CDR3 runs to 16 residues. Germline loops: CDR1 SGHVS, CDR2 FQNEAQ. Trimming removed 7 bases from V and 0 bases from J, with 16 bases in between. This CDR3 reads CASTLALRSSYNEQFF. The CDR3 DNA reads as TGTGCCAGCACCCTGGCATTGAGGAGCTCCTACAATGAGCAGTTCTTC. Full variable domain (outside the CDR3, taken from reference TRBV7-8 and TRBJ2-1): GAGVSQSPRYKVAKRGQDVALRCDPISGHVSLFWYQQALGQGPEFLTYFQNEAQLDKSGLPSDRFFAERPEGSVSTLKIQRTQQEDSAVYLCASTLALRSSYNEQFFGPGTRLTVL.

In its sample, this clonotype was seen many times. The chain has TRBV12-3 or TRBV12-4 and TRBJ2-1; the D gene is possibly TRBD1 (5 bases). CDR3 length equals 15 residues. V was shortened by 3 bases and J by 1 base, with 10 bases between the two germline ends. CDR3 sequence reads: CASSFRAASYNEQFF. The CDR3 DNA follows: TGTGCCAGCAGTTTCAGGGCAGCTTCCTACAATGAGCAGTTCTTC.

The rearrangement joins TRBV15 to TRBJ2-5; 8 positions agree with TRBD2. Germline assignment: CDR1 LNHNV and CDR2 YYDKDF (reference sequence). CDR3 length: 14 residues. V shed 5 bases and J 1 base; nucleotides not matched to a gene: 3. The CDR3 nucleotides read TGTGCCACCAGCCCTCGGGAGGGCCAAGAGACCCAGTACTTC. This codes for CATSPREGQETQYF.

CDR3 sequence (DNA): TGTGCCAGCTCCCCCGGGAGGGGATCCGCCTACGAGCAGTACTTC. This sequence encodes CASSPGRGSAYEQYF. The chain joins TRBV18 to TRBJ2-7, with TRBD2 matching 8 bases. The CDR3 is 15 residues long. CDR1 KGHSH and CDR2 LQKENI come from the germline V gene. With 6 bases clipped from V and 2 bases from J, the junction kept 9 bases outside the gene matches.

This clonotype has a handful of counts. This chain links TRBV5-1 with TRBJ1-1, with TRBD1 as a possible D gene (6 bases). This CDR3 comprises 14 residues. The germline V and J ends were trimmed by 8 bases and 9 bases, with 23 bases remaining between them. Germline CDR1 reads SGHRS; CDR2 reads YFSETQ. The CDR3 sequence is CASRLSTGSPQAFF. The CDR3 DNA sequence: TGCGCCAGTAGACTTTCGACAGGCTCTCCCCAAGCTTTCTTT.

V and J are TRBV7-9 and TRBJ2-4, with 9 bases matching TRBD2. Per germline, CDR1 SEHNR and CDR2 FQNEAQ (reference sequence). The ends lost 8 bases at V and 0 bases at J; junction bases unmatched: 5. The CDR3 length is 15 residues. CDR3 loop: CASQRGDEAKNIQYF. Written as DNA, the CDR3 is TGTGCCAGCCAGCGGGGGGACGAAGCCAAAAACATTCAGTACTTC. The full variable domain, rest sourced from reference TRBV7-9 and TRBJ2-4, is DTGVSQNPRHKITKRGQNVTFRCDPISEHNRLYWYRQTLGQGPEFLTYFQNEAQLEKSRLLSDRFSAERPKGSFSTLEIQRTEQGDSAMYLCASQRGDEAKNIQYFGAGTRLSVL.

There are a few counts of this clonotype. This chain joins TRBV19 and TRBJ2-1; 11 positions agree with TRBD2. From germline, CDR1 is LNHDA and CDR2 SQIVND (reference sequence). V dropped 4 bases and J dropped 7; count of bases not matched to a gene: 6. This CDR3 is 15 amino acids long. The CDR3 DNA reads TGTGCCAGTAGTACACTAGCGGGAGTAGATAATGAGCAGTTCTTC. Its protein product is CASSTLAGVDNEQFF.

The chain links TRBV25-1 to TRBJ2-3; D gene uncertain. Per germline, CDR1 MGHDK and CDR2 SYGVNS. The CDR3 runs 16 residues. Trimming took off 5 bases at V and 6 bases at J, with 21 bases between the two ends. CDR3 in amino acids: CASSSLPGTLGDTQYF. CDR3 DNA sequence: TGTGCCAGCAGTTCTTTGCCAGGCACCTTGGGGGATACGCAGTATTTT.

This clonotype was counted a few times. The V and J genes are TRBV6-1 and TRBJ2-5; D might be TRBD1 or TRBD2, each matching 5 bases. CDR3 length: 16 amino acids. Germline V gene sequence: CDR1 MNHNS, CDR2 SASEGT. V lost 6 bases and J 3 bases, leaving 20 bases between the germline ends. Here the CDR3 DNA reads TGTGCCAGCAGCTCCTGGGGGTTCGACTACAAAGAGACCCAGTACTTC. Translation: CASSSWGFDYKETQYF.

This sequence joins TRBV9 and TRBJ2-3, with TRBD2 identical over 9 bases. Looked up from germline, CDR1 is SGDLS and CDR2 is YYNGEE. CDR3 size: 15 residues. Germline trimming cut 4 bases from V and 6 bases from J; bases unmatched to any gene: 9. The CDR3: CASSPSAGGKDTQYF. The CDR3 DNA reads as TGTGCCAGCAGCCCGTCGGCGGGAGGGAAGGATACGCAGTATTTT.

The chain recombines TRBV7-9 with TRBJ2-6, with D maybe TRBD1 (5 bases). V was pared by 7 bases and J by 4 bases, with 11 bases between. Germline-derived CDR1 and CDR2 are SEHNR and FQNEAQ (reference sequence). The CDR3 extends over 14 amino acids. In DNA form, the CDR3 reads TGTGCCAGCACAGGGTCGGCCGGGGCCAACGTCCTGACTTTC. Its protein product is CASTGSAGANVLTF.

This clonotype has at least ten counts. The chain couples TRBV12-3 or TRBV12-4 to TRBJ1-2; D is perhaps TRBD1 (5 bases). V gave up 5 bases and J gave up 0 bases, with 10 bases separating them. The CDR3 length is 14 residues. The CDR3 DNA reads TGTGCCAGCAGTCCCAGGGCCGCTAACTATGGCTACACCTTC. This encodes CASSPRAANYGYTF.

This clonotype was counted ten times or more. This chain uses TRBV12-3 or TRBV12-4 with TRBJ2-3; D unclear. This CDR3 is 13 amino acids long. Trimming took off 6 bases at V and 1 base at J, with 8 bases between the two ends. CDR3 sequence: CASRLGGTDTQYF. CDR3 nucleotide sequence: TGTGCCAGCAGGCTTGGAGGCACAGATACGCAGTATTTT.

DNA for the CDR3: TGTGCCTGGAGTGTCAGGGGAGTAACTGAAGCTTTCTTT. This translates into CAWSVRGVTEAFF. This chain uses TRBV30 with TRBJ1-1, with a weak D call TRBD1 (6 bases). Germline V gene lookup returns CDR1 GTSNPN and CDR2 SVGIG (reference sequence). The V end was cut by 0 bases, the J end by 5 bases, with 10 bases between. CDR3 length: 13 residues.

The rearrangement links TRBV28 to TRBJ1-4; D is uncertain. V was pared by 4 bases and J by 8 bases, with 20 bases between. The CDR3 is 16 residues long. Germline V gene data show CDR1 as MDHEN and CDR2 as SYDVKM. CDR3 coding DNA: TGTGCCAGCAGTTCCCCTCGGGCGGCCCAGAAAGAAAAACTGTTTTTT. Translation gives CASSSPRAAQKEKLFF.

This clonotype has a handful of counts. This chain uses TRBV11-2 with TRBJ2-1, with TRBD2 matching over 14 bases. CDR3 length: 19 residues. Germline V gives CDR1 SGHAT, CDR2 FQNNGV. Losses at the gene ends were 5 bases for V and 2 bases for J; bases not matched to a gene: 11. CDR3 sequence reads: CASSPAGTSGSGTYNEQFF. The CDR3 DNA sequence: TGTGCCAGCAGCCCCGCCGGGACTAGCGGGAGTGGGACCTACAATGAGCAGTTCTTC.